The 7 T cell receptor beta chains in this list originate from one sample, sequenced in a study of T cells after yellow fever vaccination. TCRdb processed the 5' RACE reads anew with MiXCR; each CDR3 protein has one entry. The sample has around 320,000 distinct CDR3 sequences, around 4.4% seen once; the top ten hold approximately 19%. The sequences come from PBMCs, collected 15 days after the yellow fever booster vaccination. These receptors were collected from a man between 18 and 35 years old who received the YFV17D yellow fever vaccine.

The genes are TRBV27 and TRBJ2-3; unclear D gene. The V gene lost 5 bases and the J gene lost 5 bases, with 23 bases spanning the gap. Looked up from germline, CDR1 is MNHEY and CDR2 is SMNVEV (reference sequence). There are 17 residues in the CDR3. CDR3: CASSVHGAVVFVDTQYF. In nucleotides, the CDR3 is TGTGCCAGCAGTGTGCATGGTGCGGTCGTGTTCGTAGATACGCAGTATTTT.

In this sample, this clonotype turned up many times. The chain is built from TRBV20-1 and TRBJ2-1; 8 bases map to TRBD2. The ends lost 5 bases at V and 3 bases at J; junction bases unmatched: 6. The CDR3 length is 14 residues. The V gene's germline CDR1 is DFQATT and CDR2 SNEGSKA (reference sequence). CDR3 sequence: CSAPRGAFYNEQFF. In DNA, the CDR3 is TGCAGTGCTCCGCGGGGGGCGTTCTACAATGAGCAGTTCTTC.

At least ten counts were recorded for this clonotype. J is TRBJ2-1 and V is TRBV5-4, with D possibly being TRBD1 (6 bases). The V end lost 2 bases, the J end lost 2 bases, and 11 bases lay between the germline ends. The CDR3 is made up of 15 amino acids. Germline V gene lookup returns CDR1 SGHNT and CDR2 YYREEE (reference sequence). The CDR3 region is CASSLLQGPYNEQFF. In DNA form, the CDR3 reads TGTGCCAGCAGCTTATTACAGGGACCCTACAATGAGCAGTTCTTC.

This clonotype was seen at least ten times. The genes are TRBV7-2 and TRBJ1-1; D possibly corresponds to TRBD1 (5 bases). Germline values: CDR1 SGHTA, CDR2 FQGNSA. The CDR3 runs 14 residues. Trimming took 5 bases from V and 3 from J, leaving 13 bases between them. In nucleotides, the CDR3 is TGTGCCAGCAGCCCGTCAGGGTGGGACACTGAAGCTTTCTTT. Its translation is CASSPSGWDTEAFF.

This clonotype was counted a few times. CDR3 protein: CASSLVIFSYEQYV. In nucleotides, the CDR3 is TGTGCCAGCAGCTTAGTTATCTTCTCCTACGAGCAGTACGTC. V usage is TRBV7-2 and J usage is TRBJ2-7; D uncertain. The germline CDR1 and CDR2 sequences are SGHTA and FQGNSA. V lost 1 base to trimming and J lost 0 bases, with 7 bases between them. This CDR3 comprises 14 residues.

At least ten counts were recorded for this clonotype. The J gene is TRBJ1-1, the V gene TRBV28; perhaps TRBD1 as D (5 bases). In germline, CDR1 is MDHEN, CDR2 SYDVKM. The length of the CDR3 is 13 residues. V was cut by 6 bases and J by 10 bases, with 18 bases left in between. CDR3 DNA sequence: TGTGCCAGCAGCCCTGCCCCAGGGATTACAGCTTTCTTT. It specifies CASSPAPGITAFF.

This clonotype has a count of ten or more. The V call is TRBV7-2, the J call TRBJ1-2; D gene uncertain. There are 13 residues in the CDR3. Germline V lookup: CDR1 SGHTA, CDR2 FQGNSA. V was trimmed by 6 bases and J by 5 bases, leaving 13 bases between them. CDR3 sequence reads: CASSTAGPYGYTF. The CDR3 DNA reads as TGTGCCAGCAGTACGGCGGGTCCATATGGCTACACCTTC.